This is a list of T cell receptor beta chains from one sample in a study of cytomegalovirus exposure and HLA in healthy donors. Generated by immunoSEQ multiplex PCR, the TCRdb table keeps only in-frame clones and is missing some. The sample holds 90,000 to 120,000 clones, 60% to 85% seen once. The sample taken for sequencing was PBMCs. The receptors here all came from a woman younger than 30 in good health and CMV-seropositive. Both conserved end residues are part of each CDR3. The order of the fields is CDR3 protein, CDR3 DNA, clone size, D gene, V gene, J gene. The D gene is left open where the match is weak. The size entry is marked missing in some rows and otherwise reads once, few, many or a size class.

CDR3aa: CASSGTGNSPLHF; CDR3nt: TGTGCCAGCAGTGGCACAGGGAATTCACCCCTCCACTTT; abundance: -; d_gene: -; v_gene: TRBV25-1; j_gene: TRBJ1-6
CDR3aa: CAVGSGPRDEQYF; CDR3nt: TGTGCCGTCGGTAGCGGGCCGCGGGACGAGCAGTACTTC; abundance: -; d_gene: TRBD2; v_gene: TRBV10-3; j_gene: TRBJ2-7
CDR3aa: CASSRTGGGEKLFF; CDR3nt: TGTGCCAGCAGCCGGACAGGGGGGGGTGAAAAACTGTTTTTT; abundance: once; d_gene: TRBD1; v_gene: TRBV6-6; j_gene: TRBJ1-4
CDR3aa: CASSEGTGLESYNEQFF; CDR3nt: TGTGCCAGCAGTGAAGGGACCGGACTTGAATCCTACAATGAGCAGTTCTTC; abundance: few; d_gene: -; v_gene: TRBV2; j_gene: TRBJ2-1
CDR3aa: CASSPRQGGLNTEAFF; CDR3nt: TGTGCCAGCTCACCGCGACAGGGCGGGCTGAACACTGAAGCTTTCTTT; abundance: -; d_gene: TRBD1; v_gene: TRBV18; j_gene: TRBJ1-1
CDR3aa: CATSRDLGGYEQYF; CDR3nt: TGTGCCACCAGCAGAGATCTAGGAGGCTACGAGCAGTACTTC; abundance: few; d_gene: -; v_gene: TRBV15; j_gene: TRBJ2-7
CDR3aa: CASSVDRGLNTEAFF; CDR3nt: TGTGCCAGCAGCGTTGACAGGGGGCTGAACACTGAAGCTTTCTTT; abundance: -; d_gene: TRBD1; v_gene: TRBV9; j_gene: TRBJ1-1
CDR3aa: CASSKRGQGLEKREETQYF; CDR3nt: TGTGCCAGCAGCAAAAGGGGGCAGGGGCTCGAAAAACGGGAAGAGACCCAGTACTTC; abundance: -; d_gene: -; v_gene: TRBV21-1; j_gene: TRBJ2-5
CDR3aa: CASSPSTVVNQPQHF; CDR3nt: TGTGCCAGCAGTCCGTCGACAGTAGTCAATCAGCCCCAGCATTTT; abundance: -; d_gene: -; v_gene: TRBV27; j_gene: TRBJ1-5
CDR3aa: CASSLSASYNEQFF; CDR3nt: TGTGCCAGCAGTTTAAGCGCCTCCTACAATGAGCAGTTCTTC; abundance: few; d_gene: -; v_gene: TRBV27; j_gene: TRBJ2-1